These T cell receptor beta chains were read from a single sample in a study of blood T cells in healthy people across ages. TCRdb processed the 5' RACE reads anew with MiXCR; each CDR3 protein has one entry. The sample holds more than 800,000 distinct CDR3 sequences; under 35% are singletons and the top ten take roughly a sixth. The sample taken for sequencing was blood. These receptors were obtained from a woman of 80 years or more in good health. Both conserved end residues are part of each CDR3. Each record gives: D gene, V gene, J gene, clone size, CDR3 DNA, CDR3 protein. D genes are given only for firm matches. For some rows the clone size is stated as once, few or many, or as a class when expanded; others skip it.

d_call: TRBD1; v_call: TRBV20-1; j_call: TRBJ2-6; clone_size: many; cdr3_nt: TGCAGTGCCCAGGACAGGTCTGGGGCCAACGTCCTGACTTTC; cdr3_aa: CSAQDRSGANVLTF
d_call: NA; v_call: TRBV29-1; j_call: TRBJ2-1; clone_size: many; cdr3_nt: TGCACCGCCCTTTTTAGGGGTTCCTACAATGAGCAGTTCTTC; cdr3_aa: CTALFRGSYNEQFF
d_call: NA; v_call: TRBV9; j_call: TRBJ2-5; clone_size: many; cdr3_nt: TGTGCCAGCAGCCCCCGAGGGGGAAACCCCTGGTACCAAGAGACCCAGTACTTC; cdr3_aa: CASSPRGGNPWYQETQYF
d_call: NA; v_call: TRBV12-3/TRBV12-4; j_call: TRBJ2-7; clone_size: few; cdr3_nt: TGTGCCAGTGGGGTGACTACCTCCTACGAGCAGTACTTC; cdr3_aa: CASGVTTSYEQYF
d_call: NA; v_call: TRBV3-1; j_call: TRBJ1-2; clone_size: many; cdr3_nt: TGTGCCAGCAGCCTCTCCAGACTGGATGGCTACACCTTC; cdr3_aa: CASSLSRLDGYTF
d_call: NA; v_call: TRBV15; j_call: TRBJ2-5; clone_size: NA; cdr3_nt: TGTGCCACCAGCAGAGATTGGGGTTCCAGAGAGACCCAGTACTTC; cdr3_aa: CATSRDWGSRETQYF
d_call: TRBD2; v_call: TRBV24-1; j_call: TRBJ2-1; clone_size: many; cdr3_nt: TGTGCCACCAGTGATGCTGGACTAGGGTATGAGCAGTTCTTC; cdr3_aa: CATSDAGLGYEQFF
d_call: TRBD1; v_call: TRBV7-2; j_call: TRBJ2-7; clone_size: many; cdr3_nt: TGTGCCAGCAGCAAGGGACAGGGTCTCTACGAGCAGTACTTC; cdr3_aa: CASSKGQGLYEQYF
d_call: NA; v_call: TRBV20-1; j_call: TRBJ2-1; clone_size: many; cdr3_nt: TGCAGTGCTAGAGAACGGCAGAATGGTGAGCAGTTCTTC; cdr3_aa: CSARERQNGEQFF
d_call: NA; v_call: TRBV12-3/TRBV12-4; j_call: TRBJ2-6; clone_size: NA; cdr3_nt: TGTGCCAGCACCCTGAGGGCTAGGCGGGGGGCCAACGTCCTGACTTTC; cdr3_aa: CASTLRARRGANVLTF
d_call: TRBD2; v_call: TRBV19; j_call: TRBJ2-5; clone_size: many; cdr3_nt: TGCGCCAGCAGCCCGGGGGGGCGTGGGGAGACCCAGTACTTC; cdr3_aa: CASSPGGRGETQYF
d_call: TRBD2; v_call: TRBV11-2; j_call: TRBJ2-7; clone_size: NA; cdr3_nt: TGTGCCAGCAGCAAAGGACTAGCCTACGAGCAGTACTTC; cdr3_aa: CASSKGLAYEQYF
d_call: NA; v_call: TRBV29-1; j_call: TRBJ2-1; clone_size: many; cdr3_nt: TGCAGCGTTGGTCAGCCCCAGCAGTTCTTC; cdr3_aa: CSVGQPQQFF
d_call: TRBD1; v_call: TRBV4-2; j_call: TRBJ2-5; clone_size: many; cdr3_nt: TGTGCCAGCAGCCAAGATAGACAGGGGTTGTGGGAGACCCAGTACTTC; cdr3_aa: CASSQDRQGLWETQYF
d_call: NA; v_call: TRBV5-1; j_call: TRBJ1-1; clone_size: NA; cdr3_nt: TGCGCCAGCAGCTTGGAGGACCCCCCGGGGACTGAAGCTTTCTTT; cdr3_aa: CASSLEDPPGTEAFF
d_call: NA; v_call: TRBV28; j_call: TRBJ1-2; clone_size: many; cdr3_nt: TGTGCCAGCCGGGGTGTGGGCTACACCTTC; cdr3_aa: CASRGVGYTF
d_call: NA; v_call: TRBV7-9; j_call: TRBJ2-1; clone_size: once; cdr3_nt: TGTGCCAGCAGCTCTACCCGGGGGACACCATCCTACAATGAGCAGTTCTTC; cdr3_aa: CASSSTRGTPSYNEQFF